The clone carrying this T cell receptor (beta chain) has a count of ten or more. Its antigen is not known. Time point defined: patch test 2, 6 weeks after DPC sensitization. As to treatment: therapeutic diphenylcyclopropenone sensitization with weekly scalp DPC. This sample was taken from a study of human T cells and chemical hapten exposure. Study-level points and caveats: While controls formed fewer of them, expanded TCRs formed significantly more large CDR3 similarity clusters. As the donors had alopecia, their immune response may differ from healthy people's.

CDR3 length: 15 residues. From germline, CDR1 is MNHEY and CDR2 SVGAGI. V lost 1 base to trimming and J lost 4 bases, with 10 bases between them. For the library, individual cDNA molecules each received unique molecular identifiers. Source study methods: With a range of about 23,224 to 690,600, the median per sample was roughly 97,000 TCRs. TCRdb fed the RACE reads into MiXCR, producing one record per CDR3 protein. These V and J calls originate from TCRdb's pipeline instead of the authors' own analysis. The data contain tens of thousands of distinct CDR3 sequences, 3.3% of them singletons. The chain carries TRBV6-5 and TRBJ1-4; D call uncertain. The TCR was taken from a man aged 35 to 55 with alopecia areata. Some clones in this sample may be carry-over from other donors' samples. The material was whole blood, obtained in connection with sensitization to the hapten diphenylcyclopropenone (DPC). The CDR3 nucleotides read TGTGCCAGCAGTTACTTAAGAACCTTTAATGAAAAACTGTTTTTT. Amino acids: CASSYLRTFNEKLFF.